The source of this T cell receptor beta chain is a study of persistence of HIV-infected CD4 T cells. Study-wide results and limits: TCRbeta richness was lower in CMV- and Gag-responding cells than in anti-CD3/anti-CD28-responding cells. Antigen-responding cells were enriched for degenerate expanded CDR3beta sequences.

On this clone: Its target is unknown.

Nonspecific anti-CD3/anti-CD28 bead stimulation represents the broad CD4+ T cell repertoire. CD4+ T cells upregulating both CD40 ligand and CD69 were sorted as responding cells. This CDR3 has 15 amino acids. In germline, CDR1 is SGHTA, CDR2 FQGTGA. Trimming left V 4 bases short and J 6 bases short, with 13 bases between. This was the immunoSEQ version 4 assay in survey mode. Repertoires were generated with immunoSEQ multiplex PCR, while TCRdb's copy carries only in-frame clones and drops some. This sample has some 49,000 clones, with just under 90% found just once. Sequenced here: CD4+ T cells sorted from PBMCs after approximately 19-hour stimulation, sampled from a patient who received antiretroviral therapy. The chain links TRBV7-3 to TRBJ1-6; tentative D call: TRBD1 (6 bases). The receptor's source is an adult woman with HIV who was CMV-seropositive. This chain's CDR3 is CASSSEGGRNSPLHF. CDR3 coding DNA: TGTGCCAGCAGCTCCGAGGGGGGCCGTAATTCACCCCTCCACTTT.